The clone carrying this TCR beta chain has only a few counts. A second PCR, run for roughly 7 to 12 cycles, used a sample-barcoded 5' primer plus a J-beta primer mix. TCRdb reanalysed the 5' RACE reads using MiXCR and keeps one entry per CDR3 protein. Of more than 600,000 distinct CDR3 sequences listed, around 25% are singletons. This sample is part of a study of blood T cells in healthy people across ages. Another study also made use of these data, one on T cells of mothers and their children. As that report states: In this cohort, donors were three healthy Caucasian mothers plus their six children. The study found slightly higher but non-significant overlap in related versus unrelated mother-child pairs.

The TCR sequence derives from a boy younger than 18 in good health. The sample consisted of blood.

The CDR3 here is CASSPRVGRESYEQYF. In DNA form, the CDR3 reads TGTGCCAGCAGCCCCCGGGTGGGGAGGGAGTCCTACGAGCAGTACTTC. V is TRBV7-8 and J is TRBJ2-5; TRBD2 matches 7 bases. The J call may be incorrect, as the DNA end agrees better with TRBJ2-7. This CDR3 spans 16 amino acids. Germline loops: CDR1 SGHVS, CDR2 FQNEAQ.